This TCR beta chain was identified during a study of blood T cell repertoires in COVID-19. The overall study: Samples came from the United States, Italy and Spain, spanning acute and convalescent COVID-19. T cells, B-cell-depleted T cells, or PBMCs supplied cDNA or gDNA.

This CDR3 has 16 amino acids. The V gene's germline CDR1 is SGHTS and CDR2 YDEGEE. V was trimmed by 4 bases and J by 7 bases, leaving 24 bases between them. As originally analysed: Amplified reference gene primers provided the basis for estimating nucleated cell counts. The table came from immunoSEQ multiplex PCR; TCRdb's copy has only in-frame clones and leaves some out. That table supplies the V and J calls and clone size; D and trimming were determined from the DNA. The sample records tens of thousands of clones, 91% being singletons. This TCR was recovered from a man in his 60s with acute or convalescent COVID-19. The chain joins TRBV5-8 to TRBJ2-7, with D tentatively TRBD2 (5 bases). Sequencing was performed on peripheral blood. The CDR3: CASSPRGAERSGEQYF. The CDR3 nucleotides are TGTGCCAGCAGCCCCAGAGGAGCGGAGCGGTCGGGGGAGCAGTACTTC.